This is a list of T cell receptor beta chains from one sample in a study of blood T cell repertoires in COVID-19. Method: immunoSEQ multiplex PCR; TCRdb's copy keeps in-frame clones and lacks some. The sample lists about 140,000 clones; less than 90% were seen once. The sample taken for sequencing was peripheral blood. These receptors originate from a human donor with COVID-19, enrolled during active disease. The donor label of this sample is uncertain. The CDR3 runs from the conserved cysteine through the conserved F or W. Each record gives: D gene, clone size, J gene, V gene, CDR3 protein, CDR3 DNA. The D gene is left open where the match is weak. A row's size may be missing; if present it is once, few, many or a size class.

>TRBD1|.|TRBJ2-7|TRBV5-1
CASSRGQGTSYEQYF
TGCGCCAGCAGTCGGGGACAGGGGACCTCCTACGAGCAGTACTTC
>TRBD1|.|TRBJ2-7|TRBV7-9
CASSLAGTAYEQYF
TGTGCCAGCAGCTTAGCCGGGACAGCCTACGAGCAGTACTTC
>.|.|TRBJ2-7|TRBV5-1
CASSYARQSSYEQYF
TGCGCCAGCAGCTATGCACGACAGAGCTCCTACGAGCAGTACTTC
>TRBD1|.|TRBJ1-4|TRBV4-1
CASSLWDRRNEKLFF
TGCGCCAGCAGCCTCTGGGACAGGAGGAATGAAAAACTGTTTTTT
>.|.|TRBJ2-5|TRBV3-1/TRBV3-2
CASSQGGGLATQYF
TGTGCCAGCAGCCAAGGGGGGGGCTTGGCGACCCAGTACTTC
>TRBD1|.|TRBJ1-6|TRBV18
CASSNDRGRSPLHF
TGTGCCAGCTCGAACGACAGGGGACGGTCACCCCTCCACTTT
>TRBD2|.|TRBJ2-3|TRBV4-2
CASSQEGSGEPTDTQYF
TGTGCCAGCAGCCAAGAAGGTAGCGGGGAGCCCACAGATACGCAGTATTTT
>TRBD1|.|TRBJ2-7|TRBV5-1
CASSLVGTGGYEQYF
TGCGCCAGCAGCTTGGTGGGGACAGGGGGCTACGAGCAGTACTTC
>TRBD2|.|TRBJ2-1|TRBV7-8
CASSSSGTYNEQFF
TGTGCCAGCAGCTCGAGCGGGACCTACAATGAGCAGTTCTTC
>.|.|TRBJ1-4|TRBV14
CASSQTSLNEKLFF
TGTGCCAGCAGCCAAACTAGCCTTAATGAAAAACTGTTTTTT
>.|.|TRBJ2-1|TRBV2
CASSYDGNNEQFF
TGTGCCAGCAGTTATGACGGGAACAATGAGCAGTTCTTC
>TRBD1|.|TRBJ1-6|TRBV7-2
CASSLDRVYNSPLHF
TGTGCCAGCAGCTTGGACAGGGTCTATAATTCACCCCTCCACTTT
>.|.|TRBJ2-6|TRBV27
CASSLESAGANVLTF
TGTGCCAGCAGTTTAGAGTCGGCTGGGGCCAACGTCCTGACTTTC
>TRBD1|.|TRBJ2-2|TRBV5-6
CASSSEAGQGLYTGELFF
TGTGCCAGCAGCAGTGAGGCGGGACAGGGCTTGTACACCGGGGAGCTGTTTTTT
>.|once|TRBJ1-1|TRBV29-1
CSVVSGPFLTEAFF
TGCAGCGTTGTCAGCGGACCTTTTTTGACTGAAGCTTTCTTT
>.|.|TRBJ1-6|TRBV18
CASSPPGAGGNSPLHF
TGTGCCAGCTCACCACCCGGAGCGGGCGGGAATTCACCCCTCCACTTT
>TRBD1|.|TRBJ1-4|TRBV10-3
CAISDRQGGTTNEKLFF
TGTGCCATCAGTGACCGACAGGGGGGCACAACTAATGAAAAACTGTTTTTT
>.|.|TRBJ2-5|TRBV4-1
CASSHGRGRGSAETQYF
TGCGCCAGCAGCCACGGCCGGGGCAGGGGTTCGGCGGAGACCCAGTACTTC
>.|.|TRBJ1-2|TRBV2
CASRGGRMGLDGYTF
TGTGCCAGCAGGGGGGGAAGGATGGGTTTGGATGGCTACACCTTC
>.|.|TRBJ1-6|TRBV7-9
CASIDTGNSPLHF
TGTGCCAGCATCGATACAGGGAATTCACCCCTCCACTTT
>.|.|TRBJ2-4|TRBV6-1
CASSEASQKNIQYF
TGTGCCAGCAGTGAAGCTTCTCAGAAAAACATTCAGTACTTC
>TRBD2|.|TRBJ2-7|TRBV6-6
CASSRNGLAGFSYEQYF
TGTGCCAGCAGTCGAAACGGCCTAGCGGGATTCTCCTACGAGCAGTACTTC
>.|.|TRBJ2-3|TRBV6-1
CASSEQGPSELDTQYF
TGTGCCAGCAGTGAACAAGGGCCTAGCGAGCTGGATACGCAGTATTTT
>.|.|TRBJ1-2|TRBV3-1/TRBV3-2
CASSQDGGIYGYTF
TGTGCCAGCAGCCAAGATGGGGGGATCTATGGCTACACCTTC
>TRBD1|.|TRBJ2-7|TRBV5-6
CASSPGTGDLGEQYF
TGTGCCAGCAGCCCCGGGACAGGGGATTTGGGCGAGCAGTACTTC
>.|once|TRBJ2-1|TRBV2
CAGSSSASSYNEQFF
TGTGCCGGATCGTCGAGCGCTAGCTCCTACAATGAGCAGTTCTTC
>TRBD1|.|TRBJ2-2|TRBV9
CASSTELGRGQGNTGELFF
TGTGCCAGCAGCACTGAACTTGGACGAGGACAGGGAAACACCGGGGAGCTGTTTTTT